This TCR beta chain was captured in a study of OX40 agonist ivuxolimab in advanced cancers. Study overall: Dose-escalation patients had hepatocellular carcinoma, melanoma, renal cell or head and neck cancer. In three patients, partial responses were observed, one with hepatocellular carcinoma and two with cutaneous melanoma. General observations from the study: At 0.1 to 3.0 mg/kg, CD4+ and CD8+ blood T cells expanded clonally by week 6. Not determined was the antigen specificity of the expanded peripheral T cells.

There are 15 residues in the CDR3. The germline gives CDR1 LNHDA, CDR2 SQIVND (reference sequence). Trimming took 3 bases from V and 9 from J; bases not matched to a gene: 9. Clones were read by immunoSEQ multiplex PCR, and TCRdb kept only the in-frame ones, dropping some. The sample records fewer than 85,000 clones, about 80% being singletons. This clone was observed a few times. Its antigen is still unknown. The chain links TRBV19 to TRBJ2-1; 9 bases align to TRBD2. The sample here was CD4+ or CD8+ T cells sorted from blood, taken in a trial of the OX40 agonist ivuxolimab. This sequence originates from an adult with an advanced solid tumor such as melanoma, head and neck, liver or kidney cancer. CDR3 nucleotides: TGTGCCAGTAGTATCGCAGCGGGGGGCCGGAGTGAGCAGTTCTTC. Encoded protein: CASSIAAGGRSEQFF.